One and the same sample provided the 28 T cell receptor beta chains below, sequenced in a study of T-cell reconstitution after alpha-beta-depleted transplantation in children. Construction of the TCRbeta library involved unique molecular identifiers. TCRdb reanalysed the PCR reads using MiXCR and keeps one entry per CDR3 protein. The sample comprises a few hundred thousand distinct CDR3 sequences, approximately 11% of which are singletons, and roughly 30% rests with the top ten. This sample comprised PBMCs, obtained before TCRalphabeta/CD19-depleted stem cell transplant. These receptors were obtained from a child under two years old with acute myeloid leukemia, due to receive a stem cell transplant.

This clonotype was observed many times. The chain combines TRBV7-8 with TRBJ1-4; unclear D gene. Germline-derived CDR1 and CDR2 are SGHVS and FQNEAQ. The CDR3 is 13 amino acids. V lost 5 bases, J lost 8 bases, and 12 bases lay in between. For the CDR3, the DNA is TGTGCCAGCAGCATAAGGGATCGGGAAAAACTGTTTTTT. Its protein is CASSIRDREKLFF.

Many counts were recorded for this clonotype. The chain carries TRBV2 and TRBJ2-3; perhaps TRBD1 as D (5 bases). The V gene's germline CDR1 is SNHLY and CDR2 FYNNEI. The CDR3 runs 13 residues. V lost 7 bases and J 8 bases, leaving 16 bases between the germline ends. CDR3 protein: CASNGAGQVTQYF. CDR3 nucleotides: TGTGCCAGCAATGGGGCAGGCCAGGTTACGCAGTATTTT.

This clonotype occurred many times. This chain connects TRBV5-1 to TRBJ2-7, with a tentative D call TRBD2 (6 bases). Germline V lookup: CDR1 SGHRS, CDR2 YFSETQ. CDR3 size: 15 residues. V shed 0 bases and J shed 4 bases, with 14 bases lying between them. The CDR3 protein is CASSLDPGDSYEQYF. The CDR3 nucleotides are TGCGCCAGCAGCTTGGATCCGGGGGACTCGTACGAGCAGTACTTC.

This clonotype was observed at least ten times. V and J are TRBV10-2 and TRBJ1-4; maybe TRBD1 (5 bases). V lost 5 bases, J lost 7 bases, and 20 bases lay in between. Germline assignment: CDR1 WSHSY and CDR2 SAAADI. The CDR3 spans 16 residues. The CDR3 sequence is CASSSDRTTAGEKLFF. CDR3 DNA sequence: TGCGCCAGCAGTTCCGACAGAACAACGGCGGGTGAAAAACTGTTTTTT.

This clonotype has only a few counts. The chain is built from TRBV9 and TRBJ1-2; TRBD1 is a possible D gene (6 bases). V gave up 0 bases and J gave up 8 bases, with 17 bases separating them. The CDR3 totals 15 residues. Looked up from germline, CDR1 is SGDLS and CDR2 is YYNGEE. CDR3 nucleotide sequence: TGTGCCAGCAGCGTAGGGCAACGAACAGGGCCGGGCTACACCTTC. Its translation is CASSVGQRTGPGYTF.

This clonotype was counted many times. The gene calls are TRBV6-1 and TRBJ2-3; 9 bases are shared with TRBD2. The CDR3 is 15 amino acids. The germline V gene encodes CDR1 MNHNS and CDR2 SASEGT. V dropped 6 bases and J dropped 6; count of bases not matched to a gene: 10. DNA for the CDR3: TGTGCCAGCAGCAACCTAGGCGGGGGGGTGGATACGCAGTATTTT. The encoded protein is CASSNLGGGVDTQYF.

This clonotype was counted many times. The chain employs TRBV7-2 and TRBJ2-2; 8 bases map to TRBD1. J lost 5 bases, V lost 5 bases, and 7 bases had no gene match. CDR3 size: 15 residues. Per germline, CDR1 SGHTA and CDR2 FQGNSA. The CDR3 bases are TGTGCCAGCAGCCTCCAGGGGGCTGGGACCGGGGAGCTGTTTTTT. Protein product: CASSLQGAGTGELFF.

This clonotype was counted ten times or more. V is TRBV12-3 or TRBV12-4 and J is TRBJ2-5; possible D gene TRBD1, 5 bases. The CDR3 is made up of 13 amino acids. Trimming left V 5 bases short and J 0 bases short, with 7 bases between. The CDR3 DNA follows: TGTGCCAGCAGTCTACAGGACCAAGAGACCCAGTACTTC. Translated, it gives CASSLQDQETQYF.

This clonotype was found many times. The chain carries TRBV12-3 or TRBV12-4 and TRBJ2-4; D gene uncertain. V lost 3 bases, J lost 7 bases, and 7 bases lay in between. The CDR3 extends over 12 amino acids. The CDR3 is CASSFELNIQYF. The CDR3 nucleotides are TGTGCCAGCAGTTTTGAACTCAACATTCAGTACTTC.

This clonotype has a count of ten or more. This chain uses TRBV12-3 or TRBV12-4 with TRBJ2-5; D gene ambiguous. V lost 3 bases to trimming and J lost 3 bases, with 8 bases between them. There are 13 residues in the CDR3. The CDR3 region is CASSFLDKETQYF. The CDR3 DNA reads TGTGCCAGCAGTTTCCTAGACAAAGAGACCCAGTACTTC.

At least ten counts were recorded for this clonotype. V gene TRBV20-1 combines with J gene TRBJ2-4, with no clear D. Germline CDR1 reads DFQATT; CDR2 reads SNEGSKA (reference sequence). This CDR3 spans 13 amino acids. V dropped 8 bases and J dropped 0 bases, with 11 bases sitting between them. The CDR3 nucleotides read TGCAGTTTAGACCCGGAAGCCAAAAACATTCAGTACTTC. Its protein product is CSLDPEAKNIQYF.

This clonotype was recorded at least ten times. The rearrangement links TRBV3-1 to TRBJ2-5; maybe TRBD1 (6 bases). In germline, CDR1 is LGHDT, CDR2 YNNKEL (reference sequence). V lost 6 bases and J 2 bases, leaving 13 bases between the germline ends. The CDR3 is made up of 14 amino acids. CDR3 sequence: CASSVQGPQETQYF. The CDR3 DNA reads as TGTGCCAGCAGTGTACAGGGACCTCAAGAGACCCAGTACTTC.

This clonotype was found many times. V gene TRBV10-3 combines with J gene TRBJ2-1; maybe TRBD1 (5 bases). This CDR3 has 13 residues. CDR1 is ENHRY and CDR2 is SYGVKD in the germline V gene. Between the trimmed V and J ends, which lost 6 bases and 7 bases, there was a span of 13 bases. CDR3 residues: CAIRDNLGNEQFF. DNA for the CDR3: TGTGCCATCAGGGACAACCTGGGTAATGAGCAGTTCTTC.

This clonotype was picked up many times. The chain uses TRBV5-6 and TRBJ1-6; possible D gene TRBD1, 5 bases. This CDR3 is 13 amino acids long. The germline V gene has CDR1 SGHDT and CDR2 YYEEEE. V lost 7 bases and J lost 8, with 13 bases in between. The CDR3 loop is CASGWGGDSPLHF. The CDR3 DNA is TGTGCCAGCGGGTGGGGGGGTGATTCACCCCTCCACTTT.

This clonotype turned up a few times. The gene calls are TRBV4-2 and TRBJ2-5, with D possibly matching TRBD2 (6 bases). Germline assignment: CDR1 LGHNA and CDR2 YNFKEQ. The V end lost 4 bases, the J end lost 3 bases, and 12 bases lay between the germline ends. The CDR3 is 14 residues long. The CDR3 region has the DNA TGTGCCAGCAGCCCGCTCGGGAGAGAAGAGACCCAGTACTTC. Translating gives CASSPLGREETQYF.

This clonotype was detected ten times or more. The J gene is TRBJ1-1, the V gene TRBV5-5; weak D call: TRBD1 (6 bases). Germline values: CDR1 SGHKS, CDR2 YYEKEE (reference sequence). Trimming shortened V by 5 bases and J by 2 bases, and 16 bases separated the two germline ends. The CDR3 extends over 15 amino acids. This chain's CDR3 is CASRGGVSLNTEAFF. CDR3 coding DNA: TGTGCCAGCAGGGGGGGCGTGTCACTCAACACTGAAGCTTTCTTT.

This clonotype was recorded at least ten times. The rearrangement joins TRBV4-1 to TRBJ2-3, with a tentative D call TRBD2 (5 bases). V was cut by 2 bases and J by 4 bases, with 10 bases left in between. CDR1 and CDR2 from the germline V gene are MGHRA and YSYEKL. This CDR3 spans 14 amino acids. The CDR3 DNA reads TGCGCCAGCAGCCAAATAGCGTCGTCAGATACGCAGTATTTT. Its protein is CASSQIASSDTQYF.

This clonotype was observed at least ten times. The chain has TRBV5-1 and TRBJ2-3; possibly TRBD1 or TRBD2 for D (6 bases each). This CDR3 spans 14 amino acids. The V and J ends lost 5 bases and 0 bases respectively, with 10 bases between them. Germline CDR1 reads SGHRS; CDR2 reads YFSETQ. The DNA of the CDR3 is TGCGCCAGCAGTCCGGGGGCTAGCACAGATACGCAGTATTTT. Translated, it gives CASSPGASTDTQYF.

This clonotype was counted many times. For the CDR3, the DNA is TGTGCCAGCTCACCACCTGGGACAGGGAGTAACTATGGCTACACCTTC. This sequence encodes CASSPPGTGSNYGYTF. The chain recombines TRBV18 with TRBJ1-2; 9 nucleotides agree with TRBD1. CDR3 length: 16 residues. The germline CDR1 and CDR2 sequences are KGHSH and LQKENI. The junction had 3 bases not matched to a gene; V was cut back by 0 bases and J by 1 base.

This clonotype was recorded at least ten times. This sequence joins TRBV5-1 and TRBJ2-2, with D tentatively TRBD2 (7 bases). The CDR3 loop spans 16 amino acids. The germline V and J ends were trimmed by 3 bases and 1 base, with 13 bases remaining between them. Germline V gives CDR1 SGHRS, CDR2 YFSETQ. The CDR3 DNA follows: TGCGCCAGCAGCTGGGGGCCTAGCGGGAACACCGGGGAGCTGTTTTTT. Translated, it gives CASSWGPSGNTGELFF.

This clonotype was found many times. The rearrangement uses TRBV3-1 and TRBJ2-1, with 16 bases identical to TRBD2. In germline, CDR1 is LGHDT, CDR2 YNNKEL (reference sequence). CDR3 size: 17 residues. Trimming at V came to 4 bases and at J to 5 bases, leaving 5 bases not matched to a gene. The CDR3 loop reads CASSLGTSGRANNEQFF. The DNA of the CDR3 is TGTGCCAGCAGCCTCGGGACTAGCGGGAGGGCCAACAATGAGCAGTTCTTC.

This clonotype was seen repeatedly, ten times or more. CDR3 DNA: TGTGCCATCAGTGAGTCATATTATCCCCCGCAGTACAATGAGCAGTTCTTC. Its protein product is CAISESYYPPQYNEQFF. This rearrangement joins TRBV10-3 to TRBJ2-1, with D unresolved. Trimming took off 0 bases at V and 4 bases at J, with 16 bases between the two ends. The CDR3 runs to 17 residues. Germline assignment: CDR1 ENHRY and CDR2 SYGVKD.

This clonotype was seen many times. V and J are TRBV27 and TRBJ2-7; weak D call: TRBD2 (6 bases). Germline lookup yields CDR1 MNHEY and CDR2 SMNVEV (reference sequence). This CDR3 has 14 amino acids. V gave up 5 bases and J gave up 7 bases, with 18 bases separating them. CDR3 coding DNA: TGTGCCAGCAGTCCCTATGCAGACGGAGGGGAGCAGTACTTC. Translated: CASSPYADGGEQYF.

This clonotype was seen ten or more times. The chain is built from TRBV5-1 and TRBJ2-7; D ambiguous. V shed 0 bases and J shed 3 bases, with 10 bases lying between them. The CDR3 is 14 amino acids. Germline assignment: CDR1 SGHRS and CDR2 YFSETQ. This CDR3 reads CASSLVGTFYEQYF. The DNA for the CDR3 is TGCGCCAGCAGCTTGGTTGGCACTTTCTACGAGCAGTACTTC.

This clonotype has at least ten counts. Its ends do not fully match the called genes, so a read error is possible. This rearrangement joins TRBV5-1 to TRBJ2-7; 7 positions match TRBD2. The CDR3 spans 11 residues. Germline V gene data show CDR1 as SGHRS and CDR2 as YFSETQ. The CDR3 spells CASSLAGEQYF. The CDR3 DNA reads as TGTGCCAGCAGCTTAGCGGGCGAGCAGTACTTC.

This clonotype was found many times. This chain uses TRBV12-3 or TRBV12-4 with TRBJ2-1; D gene uncertain. V was clipped by 2 bases and J by 5 bases, with 4 bases between them. This CDR3 has 12 residues. The CDR3 nucleotides read TGTGCCAGCAGTTTACGAGACAATGAGCAGTTCTTC. This sequence encodes CASSLRDNEQFF.

This clonotype was counted many times. This chain uses TRBV10-2 with TRBJ1-1, with D unclear. CDR1 is WSHSY, CDR2 SAAADI, per germline. Trimming cost V 4 bases and J 1 base, with 10 bases left between them. The CDR3 covers 14 residues. CDR3 nucleotide sequence: TGCGCCAGCAGTGGAAGCGGGTCGAACACTGAAGCTTTCTTT. Its translation: CASSGSGSNTEAFF.

Many counts were recorded for this clonotype. The CDR3 is CASSDYRGVGTGELFF. The CDR3 region has the DNA TGTGCCAGCAGTGATTACCGGGGGGTCGGCACCGGGGAGCTGTTTTTT. This chain links TRBV2 with TRBJ2-2; 7 positions agree with TRBD2. The CDR3 has 16 residues. Germline CDR1 and CDR2: SNHLY and FYNNEI. Trimming removed 3 bases from V and 4 bases from J; junction bases left unmatched: 8. Full variable domain (missing parts from reference TRBV2 and TRBJ2-2): EPEVTQTPSHQVTQMGQEVILRCVPISNHLYFYWYRQILGQKVEFLVSFYNNEISEKSEIFDDQFSVERPDGSNFTLKIRSTKLEDSAMYFCASSDYRGVGTGELFFGEGSRLTVL.